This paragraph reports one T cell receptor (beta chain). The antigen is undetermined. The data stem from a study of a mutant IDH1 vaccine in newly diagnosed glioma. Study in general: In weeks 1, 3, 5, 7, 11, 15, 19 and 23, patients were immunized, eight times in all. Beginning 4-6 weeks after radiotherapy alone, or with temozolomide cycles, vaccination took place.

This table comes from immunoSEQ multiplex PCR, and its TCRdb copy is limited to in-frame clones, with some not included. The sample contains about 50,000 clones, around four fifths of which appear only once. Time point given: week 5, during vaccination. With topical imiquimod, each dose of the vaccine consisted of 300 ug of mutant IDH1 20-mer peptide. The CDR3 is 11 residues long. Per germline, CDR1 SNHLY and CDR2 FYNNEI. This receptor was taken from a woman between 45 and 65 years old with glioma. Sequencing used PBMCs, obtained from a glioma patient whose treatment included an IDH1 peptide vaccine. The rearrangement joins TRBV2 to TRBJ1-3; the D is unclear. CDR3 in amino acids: CANGRPQEIYF. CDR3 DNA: TGTGCTAACGGACGGCCCCAGGAGATATATTTT.